What follows is one T cell receptor beta chain and its context. This clone was found many times. No antigen is known for it. One base away there is no much larger clone; base qualities are not given. These data belong to a study of blood T cell repertoires in COVID-19 (dated by TCRdb to the early 2020s). For the wider study: Collaborator samples came from the United States, Italy and Spain and covered acute and convalescent phases of COVID-19. The material from the prospective study consisted of cDNA or gDNA derived from T cells, B-cell-depleted T cells, or PBMCs. Subjects who had been exposed to COVID-19, were actively infected with it, or had recovered from it provided the deeply sampled blood TCRbeta repertoires that made up the dataset. The repertoires were released in a freely available public database intended as a resource for research on the immune response to SARS-CoV-2. The samples were drawn from two sources: the first 160 participants of the ongoing ImmuneRACE study, and 1,254 subjects contributed by 6 global collaborators. Sample metadata almost always included a de-identified subject ID, COVID-19 status, age in years and sex. Where available, HLA class I and class II types were taken from metadata supplied by the sample provider and were not determined by assay-based typing. The research as a whole found: The amount of clinical and demographic metadata varied by source and participant and was provided uncurated.

Trimming removed 5 bases from V and 5 bases from J; the gene matches leave 3 bases unexplained. Measured from the cysteine to the phenylalanine, the CDR3 is 12 residues long. Only the CDR3 DNA stays, 36 bases, in frame from base 1. CDR1 and CDR2 (SGHAT, FQNNGV) derive from the germline V gene. TCRbeta CDR3 regions were amplified from genomic DNA using the immunoSEQ Assay, a bias-controlled multiplex PCR. For the original study's pipeline: The number of nucleated cells in each sample was estimated from the amplification of reference gene primers within the assay. To quantify the absolute abundance of each unique TCRbeta CDR3 rearrangement, sequence reads were collapsed and filtered. For each sample, productive Simpson clonality was calculated as the square root of Simpson's diversity index across productive rearrangements. The table was pulled from immuneACCESS by TCRdb, which kept in-frame rearrangements only. Such tables lose some clones; where checked, under half of the loss comes from unresolved V genes, and the rest has no known cause. D and trimming come from the DNA, and the V and J calls and clone size come from that table. The sample contains approximately 250,000 clones, over 70% of them found a single time. Approximately 9% of the sample rests with the top ten.

The collaborating institutions used their own protocols to collect whole blood in K2EDTA tubes. For TCRbeta analysis, collaborator samples were shipped as frozen whole blood, as isolated PBMCs, or as DNA extracted from either sample type. The V and J genes are TRBV11-2 and TRBJ2-7; the central 7 bases match TRBD1. This clonotype was obtained from a human donor in a cohort sampled during active COVID-19. Material: peripheral blood. The CDR3: CASSETGNEQYF. DNA sequence: TGTGCCAGCAGCGAGACAGGGAACGAGCAGTACTTC.